The T cell receptor (beta chain) described here comes from a study of early T cells in non-severe SARS-CoV-2 infection (dated by TCRdb to the early 2020s). About the study as a whole: Because TCR sequencing was done on bulk RNA from unsorted whole blood, the alpha and beta chains could not be paired.

This clonotype was observed many times. Which antigen it targets is not known. Base qualities are not recorded, but no much larger clone differs from it by a single base. Overall study results and their limits: VDJdb matching was skewed toward anti-spike CD8 responses and likely underestimated virus-specific expansions, missing private and CD4 specificities.

The study was a case-control design nested within a healthcare worker cohort in London, UK, with weekly nasopharyngeal swab PCR tests and blood sampling. Healthcare workers were enrolled in the week of the UK lockdown, from 23 to 31 March 2020, and were followed every week for up to about 16 weeks. The CDR3 goes from the cysteine to the phenylalanine over 15 residues. Kept here is only the CDR3 DNA, which spans 45 bases and is read in frame from base 1. The germline V gene specifies MNHEY as CDR1 and SVGAGI as CDR2. V is shortened by 7 bases, J by 2 bases, and the region joining them spans 18 bases. To prepare the library, 5' RACE was applied. The run used a NextSeq 500. The TCR library protocol attached unique molecular identifiers to individual cDNA molecules to correct for sequencing error and PCR bias. Both TCR alpha and beta chains were sequenced, and tight co-correlation was observed between alpha and beta sequence abundances in each sample. The original methods were these. V gene, J gene and CDR3 annotation of TCR sequences was performed with Decombinator V4. Expanded TCRs were defined as changing significantly between any two time points under a Poisson model with p below 0.0001. Abundances of TCRs were expressed as counts per million after normalisation to the total number of TCRs sequenced in each sample. MAIT TCRs were defined by TRAV1-2 paired with TRAJ12, TRAJ20 or TRAJ33, and iNKT TCRs by TRAV10 paired with TRAJ18. VDJdb, accessed 1 November 2021, was searched for CMV, EBV and SARS-CoV-2 annotated TCRs, with TCRs annotated for multiple antigens excluded. In TCRdb, the public reads were trimmed at Q25 with fastp and aligned with MiXCR, with productive beta chains retained. Rows with one shared CDR3 protein collapse into an entry with the most common genes and DNA. Clone size and V and J calls follow TCRdb, not the original study. The sample table records roughly 40,000 distinct CDR3 sequences; roughly 7% of these occur just once. Clones ranked in the top ten supply roughly 8.5% of the sample.

The sample comprised whole blood. This TCR was recovered from an adult who was a healthcare worker with PCR-confirmed SARS-CoV-2 infection or an uninfected control (not recorded which). In this chain, TRBV6-5 is recombined with TRBJ2-7; the D call could be TRBD1 or TRBD2, with each sharing 5 bases. The CDR3 loop reads CASNSPGASAYEQYF. The nucleotide sequence reads TGTGCCAGCAACTCCCCCGGGGCGTCCGCCTACGAGCAGTACTTC.